Detailed here is one T cell receptor (beta chain). Per germline, CDR1 KGHSH and CDR2 LQKENI. The CDR3 covers 14 residues. V lost 5 bases, J lost 3 bases, and 6 bases stayed unmatched. This sample is drawn from a study of blood T cell repertoires in COVID-19. Across the whole study: The origin of the acute and convalescent COVID-19 samples was the United States, Italy and Spain. PBMCs, B-cell-depleted T cells, or T cells provided the cDNA or gDNA that made up the material.

As originally analysed: Amplification of reference gene primers provided the estimated nucleated cell counts. Clones were read by immunoSEQ multiplex PCR, and TCRdb kept only the in-frame ones, dropping some. The DNA gave D and trimming, while V, J and clone size come from that table. The data show around 280,000 clones, 87% seen once. The rearrangement joins TRBV18 to TRBJ1-1; 7 bases map to TRBD1. Sequencing input: peripheral blood. The sequence was obtained from a woman aged 45-65 years who had recovered from COVID-19. This chain's CDR3 is CASSTGVGDTEAFF. For the CDR3, the DNA is TGTGCCAGCTCAACAGGGGTAGGAGACACTGAAGCTTTCTTT.